This TCR beta chain was found in a study of blood T cell repertoires in COVID-19. Overall study context: Whether acute or convalescent, the COVID-19 samples came from the United States, Italy and Spain. From T cells, B-cell-depleted T cells, or PBMCs came the material, which was cDNA or gDNA.

In the authors' methods: Estimation of nucleated cell counts was performed using reference gene primer amplification. Some clones are missing from TCRdb's copy, which holds only in-frame ones; the method was immunoSEQ multiplex PCR. V and J calls and clone size are copied from that table; D and trimming were computed from the DNA. Of about 170,000 clones in the sample, about 87% are singletons; the top ten hold under 3%. V was clipped by 3 bases and J by 4 bases, with 9 bases between them. CDR1 SGDLS and CDR2 YYNGEE come from the germline V gene. CDR3 length: 13 residues. This clone was counted once. The receptor was derived from a woman over 75 with COVID-19, enrolled during active disease. The chain uses TRBV9 and TRBJ2-3; a weak D match, TRBD1 (5 bases). Sequencing was done on a sample of peripheral blood. The CDR3 DNA is TGTGCCAGCAGCGCCCGACAGTCAGATACGCAGTATTTT. Its protein product is CASSARQSDTQYF.